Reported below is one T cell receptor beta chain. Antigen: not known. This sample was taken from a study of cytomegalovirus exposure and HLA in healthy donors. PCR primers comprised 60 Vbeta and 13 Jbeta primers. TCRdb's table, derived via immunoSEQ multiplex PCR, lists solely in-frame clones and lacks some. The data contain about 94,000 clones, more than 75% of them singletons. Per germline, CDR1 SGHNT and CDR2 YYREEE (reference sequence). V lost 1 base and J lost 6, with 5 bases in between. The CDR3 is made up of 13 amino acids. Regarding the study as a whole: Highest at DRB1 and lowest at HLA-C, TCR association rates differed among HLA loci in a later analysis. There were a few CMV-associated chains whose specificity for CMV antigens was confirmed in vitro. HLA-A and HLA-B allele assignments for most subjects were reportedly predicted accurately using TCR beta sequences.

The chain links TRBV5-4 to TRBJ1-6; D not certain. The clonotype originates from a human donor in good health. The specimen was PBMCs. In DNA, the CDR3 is TGTGCCAGCAGCTTGTATCTTAATTCACCCCTCCACTTT. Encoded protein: CASSLYLNSPLHF.